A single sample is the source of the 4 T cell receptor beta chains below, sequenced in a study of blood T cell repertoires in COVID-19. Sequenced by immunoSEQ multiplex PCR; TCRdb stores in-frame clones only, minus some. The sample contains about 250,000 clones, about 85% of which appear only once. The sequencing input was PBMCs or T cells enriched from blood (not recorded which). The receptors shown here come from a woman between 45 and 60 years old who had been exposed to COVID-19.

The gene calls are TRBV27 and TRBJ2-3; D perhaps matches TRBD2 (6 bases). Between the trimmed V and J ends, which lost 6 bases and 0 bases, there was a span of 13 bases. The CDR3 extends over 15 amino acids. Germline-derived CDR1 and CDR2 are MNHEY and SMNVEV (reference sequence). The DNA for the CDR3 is TGTGCCAGCAGCCGGACTATCGTAAGCACAGATACGCAGTATTTT. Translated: CASSRTIVSTDTQYF.

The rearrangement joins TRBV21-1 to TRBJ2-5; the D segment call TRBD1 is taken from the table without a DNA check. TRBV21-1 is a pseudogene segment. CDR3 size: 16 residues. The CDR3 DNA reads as TGTGCCAGCGCCCAGGTGACAGGGTGGGGTGGAGAGACCCAGTACTTC. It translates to CASAQVTGWGGETQYF.

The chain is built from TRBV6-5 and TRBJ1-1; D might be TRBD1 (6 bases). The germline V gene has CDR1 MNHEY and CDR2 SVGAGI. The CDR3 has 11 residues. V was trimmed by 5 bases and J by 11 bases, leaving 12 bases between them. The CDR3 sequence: CASSRGGDAFF. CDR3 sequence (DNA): TGTGCCAGCAGTAGGGGGGGAGACGCTTTCTTT.

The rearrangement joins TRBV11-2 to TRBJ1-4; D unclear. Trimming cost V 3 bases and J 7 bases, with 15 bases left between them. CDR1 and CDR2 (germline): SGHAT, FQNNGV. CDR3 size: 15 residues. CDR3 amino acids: CASSFPEPRGEKLFF. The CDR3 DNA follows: TGTGCCAGCAGCTTTCCGGAGCCTCGGGGTGAAAAACTGTTTTTT.